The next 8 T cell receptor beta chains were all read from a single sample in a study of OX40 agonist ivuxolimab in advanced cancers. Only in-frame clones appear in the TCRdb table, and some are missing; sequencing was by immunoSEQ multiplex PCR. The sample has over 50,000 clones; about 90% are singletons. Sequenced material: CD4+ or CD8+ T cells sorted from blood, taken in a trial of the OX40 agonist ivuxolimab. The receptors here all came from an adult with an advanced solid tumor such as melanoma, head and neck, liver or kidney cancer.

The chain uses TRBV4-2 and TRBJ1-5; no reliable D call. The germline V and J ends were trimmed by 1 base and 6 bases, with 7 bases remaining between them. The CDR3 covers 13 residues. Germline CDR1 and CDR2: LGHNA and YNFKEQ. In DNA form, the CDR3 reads TGTGCCAGCAGCCAAGGCAACCCTCAGCCCCAGCATTTT. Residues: CASSQGNPQPQHF.

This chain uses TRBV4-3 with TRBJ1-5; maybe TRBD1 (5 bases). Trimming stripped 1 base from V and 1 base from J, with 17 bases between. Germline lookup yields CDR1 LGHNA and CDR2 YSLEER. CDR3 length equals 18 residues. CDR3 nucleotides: TGCGCCAGCAGCCAAGGGACCATGGGGGGGAACAGCAATCAGCCCCAGCATTTT. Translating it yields CASSQGTMGGNSNQPQHF.

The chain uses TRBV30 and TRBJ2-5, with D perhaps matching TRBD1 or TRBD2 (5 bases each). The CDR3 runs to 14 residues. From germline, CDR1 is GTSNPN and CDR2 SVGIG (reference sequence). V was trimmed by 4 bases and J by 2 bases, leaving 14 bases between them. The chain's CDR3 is CAWNEMGVQETQYF. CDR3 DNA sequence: TGTGCCTGGAACGAGATGGGGGTACAAGAGACCCAGTACTTC.

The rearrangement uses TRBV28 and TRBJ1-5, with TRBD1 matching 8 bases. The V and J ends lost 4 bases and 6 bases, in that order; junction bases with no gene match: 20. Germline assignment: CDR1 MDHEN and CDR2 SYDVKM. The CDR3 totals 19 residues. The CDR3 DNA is TGTGCCAGCAGTTCTCCTCTTCCCACTAGGACAGGGAGTTTTCAGCCCCAGCATTTT. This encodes CASSSPLPTRTGSFQPQHF.

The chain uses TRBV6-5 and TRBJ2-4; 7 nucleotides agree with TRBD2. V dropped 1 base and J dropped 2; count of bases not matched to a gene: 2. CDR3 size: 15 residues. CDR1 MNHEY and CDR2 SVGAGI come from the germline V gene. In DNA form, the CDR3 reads TGTGCCAGCAGTTACTGGCGGGGGACCAAAAACATTCAGTACTTC. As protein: CASSYWRGTKNIQYF.

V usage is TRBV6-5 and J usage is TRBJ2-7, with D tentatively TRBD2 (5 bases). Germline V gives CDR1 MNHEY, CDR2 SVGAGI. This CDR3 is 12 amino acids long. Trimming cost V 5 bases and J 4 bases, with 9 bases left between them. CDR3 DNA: TGTGCCAGCAGTAAGGGAGATTACGAGCAGTACTTC. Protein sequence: CASSKGDYEQYF.

For the CDR3, the DNA is TGTGCCATCAGTGAGTCTCTCGCCCGCGATACGCAGTATTTT. It specifies CAISESLARDTQYF. The chain joins TRBV10-3 to TRBJ2-3; no clear D. V was clipped by 0 bases and J by 6 bases, with 10 bases between them. Germline V gene sequence: CDR1 ENHRY, CDR2 SYGVKD. The CDR3 totals 14 residues.

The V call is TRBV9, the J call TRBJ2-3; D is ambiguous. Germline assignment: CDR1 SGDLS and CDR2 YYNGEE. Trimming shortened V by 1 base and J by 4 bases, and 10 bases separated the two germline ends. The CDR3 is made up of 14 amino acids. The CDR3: CASSVLSRPDTQYF. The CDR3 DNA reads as TGTGCCAGCAGCGTACTTAGCAGGCCAGATACGCAGTATTTT.